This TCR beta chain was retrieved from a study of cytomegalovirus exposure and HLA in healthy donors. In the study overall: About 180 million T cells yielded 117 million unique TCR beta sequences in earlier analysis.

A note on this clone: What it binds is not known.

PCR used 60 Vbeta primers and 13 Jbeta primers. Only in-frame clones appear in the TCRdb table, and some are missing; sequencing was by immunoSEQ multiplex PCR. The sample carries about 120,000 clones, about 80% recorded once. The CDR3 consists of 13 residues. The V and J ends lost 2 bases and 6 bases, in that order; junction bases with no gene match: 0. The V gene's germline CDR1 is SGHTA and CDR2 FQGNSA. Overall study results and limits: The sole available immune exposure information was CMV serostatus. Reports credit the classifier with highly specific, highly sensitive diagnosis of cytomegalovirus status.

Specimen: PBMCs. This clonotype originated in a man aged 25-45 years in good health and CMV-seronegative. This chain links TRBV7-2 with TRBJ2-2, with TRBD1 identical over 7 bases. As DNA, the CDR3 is TGTGCCAGCAGCTTACAGGGGGCCGGGGAGCTGTTTTTT. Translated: CASSLQGAGELFF.